This T cell receptor beta chain was obtained from a study of T cell responses to AZD1222 COVID-19 vaccine. In regard to this clone: Its antigen is currently unknown.

The V end lost 4 bases, the J end lost 2 bases, and 19 bases lay between the germline ends. CDR1 is SGHNT and CDR2 is YYREEE in the germline V gene (reference sequence). The CDR3 contains 17 residues. Findings of the study overall: At study baseline, merely about 6 AZD1222 recipients were seropositive. Spike regions recognized by vaccine-associated CD4 TCRs spanned the protein, led by 160-218 and 743-854. Recipients of two AZD1222 doses showed rising Spike-specific TCR breadth and depth.

Only in-frame clones appear in the TCRdb table, and some are missing; sequencing was by immunoSEQ multiplex PCR. The sample carries under 130,000 clones, over 75% recorded once. This chain connects TRBV5-4 to TRBJ2-4; D is tentatively TRBD1 or TRBD2 (6 bases each). The clonotype comes from an adult in good health. This material consisted of peripheral blood, taken on day 0 of AZD1222 vaccination. This CDR3 is CASSLEGGRGTKNIQYF. As DNA, the CDR3 is TGTGCCAGCAGCCTAGAAGGGGGGCGCGGGACCAAAAACATTCAGTACTTC.